A single sample is the source of the 9 T cell receptor beta chains below, sequenced in a study of cytomegalovirus exposure and HLA in healthy donors. A multiplex PCR was run with 60 Vbeta primers and 13 Jbeta primers. Measured with immunoSEQ multiplex PCR; TCRdb has only the in-frame clones, and not every one. In all, the sample yields around 75,000 clones. Material for sequencing was PBMCs. These receptors were taken from a man between 45 and 60 years old in good health and CMV-seropositive.

The genes are TRBV28 and TRBJ1-2, with 7 bases that match TRBD1. V shed 4 bases and J 9 bases; nucleotides not matched to a gene: 5. CDR3 length: 12 amino acids. Germline V gene data show CDR1 as MDHEN and CDR2 as SYDVKM. The CDR3 loop reads CASSWTGGSYTF. As DNA, the CDR3 is TGTGCCAGCAGTTGGACAGGAGGGAGCTACACCTTC.

As to this clone: Other DNA sequences of this sample code for an identical CDR3. V usage is TRBV18 and J usage is TRBJ2-5, with 11 bases that match TRBD2. The CDR3 spans 14 residues. The V segment lost 9 bases and the J segment 3 bases; nucleotides outside the gene matches: 6. In germline, CDR1 is KGHSH, CDR2 LQKENI. For the CDR3, the DNA is TGTGCCAGTGAACCGGGACTAGCGGAAGAGACCCAGTACTTC. It is translated as CASEPGLAEETQYF.

The chain carries TRBV5-5 and TRBJ2-7; 10 bases line up with TRBD1. In germline, CDR1 is SGHKS, CDR2 YYEKEE (reference sequence). The CDR3 sequence is 13 residues long. J gave up 9 bases and V 2 bases, and 5 bases lay outside the gene matches. The chain's CDR3 is CASSFGTGVGQYV. The DNA of the CDR3 is TGTGCCAGCAGCTTCGGGACAGGGGTCGGGCAGTACGTC.

The chain has TRBV2 and TRBJ2-5; the match to TRBD1 covers 7 bases. The germline V gene has CDR1 SNHLY and CDR2 FYNNEI. The CDR3 contains 15 residues. Trimming cost V 7 bases and J 5 bases; bases outside gene matches: 13. The chain's CDR3 is CASTSREGGGETQYF. DNA of the CDR3: TGTGCCAGCACATCTCGGGAAGGGGGCGGTGAGACCCAGTACTTC.

The chain is built from TRBV5-1 and TRBJ2-1; weak D call: TRBD2 (5 bases). This CDR3 spans 15 amino acids. Trimming removed 2 bases at V and 2 bases at J, with 11 bases between. CDR1 is SGHRS, CDR2 YFSETQ, per germline. CDR3: CASSLTRSAYNEQFF. CDR3 coding DNA: TGCGCCAGCAGCTTAACTAGATCCGCCTACAATGAGCAGTTCTTC.

This rearrangement joins TRBV29-1 to TRBJ2-1, with a possible D match to TRBD1 (5 bases). Germline assignment: CDR1 SQVTM and CDR2 ANQGSEA. The CDR3 loop spans 14 amino acids. The CDR3 coding sequence is TGCTCGGCAGGGATTACGAAGGGTGTCGGTGAGCAGTTCTTC. Its translation: CSAGITKGVGEQFF.

The V gene is TRBV29-1, the J gene TRBJ2-5; TRBD2 matches 7 bases. Germline V CDR1 and CDR2: SQVTM, ANQGSEA. V shed 2 bases, J shed 1 base, and the junction held 1 base outside the gene matches. The CDR3 runs 13 residues. The CDR3 loop is CSVERGVQETQYF. For the CDR3, the DNA is TGCAGCGTTGAACGGGGGGTCCAAGAGACCCAGTACTTC. Combining the CDR3 with reference TRBV29-1 and TRBJ2-5 gives the whole variable domain SAVISQKPSRDICQRGTSLTIQCQVDSQVTMMFWYRQQPGQSLTLIATANQGSEATYESGFVIDKFPISRPNLTFSTLTVSNMSPEDSSIYLCSVERGVQETQYFGPGTRLLVL.

The chain employs TRBV12-5 and TRBJ2-7; 10 nucleotides agree with TRBD2. Unmatched junction bases numbered 5, after V lost 7 bases and J lost 5 bases. From germline, CDR1 is LGHNT and CDR2 FRNRAP. The CDR3 is 13 residues long. The CDR3 nucleotides are TGTGCTAGTGCCGGACTAGCGGCCCACGAGCAGTACGTC. Translated: CASAGLAAHEQYV.

This rearrangement joins TRBV18 to TRBJ1-2; D gene ambiguous. Trimming took off 1 base at V and 9 bases at J, with 12 bases between the two ends. Germline assignment: CDR1 KGHSH and CDR2 LQKENI. The CDR3 is 13 residues long. CDR3 loop: CASSPQTSISYTF. The DNA of the CDR3 is TGTGCCAGCTCACCACAAACGAGTATAAGCTACACCTTC.